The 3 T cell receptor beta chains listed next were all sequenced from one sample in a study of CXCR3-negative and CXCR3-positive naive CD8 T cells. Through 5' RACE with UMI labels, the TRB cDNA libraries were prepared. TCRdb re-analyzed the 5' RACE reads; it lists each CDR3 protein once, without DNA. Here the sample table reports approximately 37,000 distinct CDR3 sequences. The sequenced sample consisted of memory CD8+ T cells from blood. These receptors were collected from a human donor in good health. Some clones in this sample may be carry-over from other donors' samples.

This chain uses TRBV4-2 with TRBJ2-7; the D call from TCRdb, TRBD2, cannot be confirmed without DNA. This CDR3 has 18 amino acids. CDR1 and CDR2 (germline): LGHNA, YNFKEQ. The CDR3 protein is CASSQSRGSRDGGYEQYF.

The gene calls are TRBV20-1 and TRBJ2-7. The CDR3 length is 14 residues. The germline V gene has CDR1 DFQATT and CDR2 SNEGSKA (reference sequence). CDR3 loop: CSARDHRNSYEQYF.

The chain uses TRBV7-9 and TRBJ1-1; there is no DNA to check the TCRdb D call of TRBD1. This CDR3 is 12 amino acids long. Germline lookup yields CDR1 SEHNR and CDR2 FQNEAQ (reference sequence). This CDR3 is CASSFGAAEAFF.